This TCR beta chain was observed in a study of long-term antiretroviral therapy in people with HIV. Study at large: In the earliest collections, sampling predates the 2015 immediate-ART recommendation by about a decade.

Between the trimmed V and J ends, which lost 5 bases and 3 bases, there was a span of 12 bases. Germline V gene sequence: CDR1 SQVTM, CDR2 ANQGSEA. The CDR3 extends over 13 amino acids. A v3.0 immunoSEQ assay was performed at survey level. Only in-frame clones appear in the TCRdb table, and some are missing; sequencing was by immunoSEQ multiplex PCR. The sample contains 15,000 to 20,000 clones, approximately 83% of which appear only once. J is TRBJ2-3 and V is TRBV29-1, with D possibly TRBD2 on 5 matching bases. The clonotype was recovered from a man aged 35-49 years with HIV. Sequencing was performed on unsorted PBMCs, taken just before starting antiretroviral therapy. The CDR3 sequence is CSVSEVATDTQYF. The CDR3 DNA sequence: TGCAGCGTTTCCGAGGTAGCGACAGATACGCAGTATTTT.